A single sample is the source of the 11 T cell receptor beta chains below, sequenced in a study of glioma-infiltrating T cells after dendritic cell vaccination. Measured with immunoSEQ multiplex PCR; TCRdb has only the in-frame clones, and not every one. Of about 92,000 clones detected, 80% to 90% appear once; the ten largest clones hold less than 20%. Sequencing used blood, obtained before dendritic cell vaccination. The source is a human donor with glioblastoma.

This chain uses TRBV2 with TRBJ2-1; 9 bases agree with TRBD1. Germline values: CDR1 SNHLY, CDR2 FYNNEI. Trimming removed 3 bases from V and 6 bases from J; junction bases left unmatched: 6. The length of the CDR3 is 15 residues. The CDR3 region has the DNA TGTGCCAGCAGTGATGACAGGGGGATTGTCAATGAGCAGTTCTTC. This encodes CASSDDRGIVNEQFF.

The chain recombines TRBV7-9 with TRBJ2-2; 7 nucleotides line up with TRBD2. With V trimmed by 5 bases and J by 6 bases, 9 bases remained unmatched. The CDR3 has 15 amino acids. CDR1 SEHNR and CDR2 FQNEAQ come from the germline V gene (reference sequence). The CDR3 nucleotides read TGTGCCAGCAGCCCACGGGGGGAGTATCCCGGGGAGCTGTTTTTT. The encoded protein is CASSPRGEYPGELFF.

This chain links TRBV27 with TRBJ2-7, with 7 bases identical to TRBD2. The CDR3 is made up of 15 amino acids. Unmatched junction bases numbered 10, after V lost 6 bases and J lost 2 bases. Germline loops: CDR1 MNHEY, CDR2 SMNVEV (reference sequence). CDR3 protein: CASRSPSGATYEQYF. The CDR3 region has the DNA TGTGCCAGCAGGTCCCCTAGCGGAGCGACCTACGAGCAGTACTTC.

The chain links TRBV7-8 to TRBJ2-3; 9 bases are a match to TRBD2. In germline, CDR1 is SGHVS, CDR2 FQNEAQ. The CDR3 sequence is 16 residues long. V dropped 1 base and J dropped 5; count of bases not matched to a gene: 7. The CDR3 sequence: CASSLEAGGGGDTQYF. Written as DNA, the CDR3 is TGTGCCAGCAGCTTAGAAGCGGGAGGCGGGGGAGATACGCAGTATTTT.

The chain couples TRBV7-3 to TRBJ1-4; D might be TRBD1 (6 bases). V was trimmed by 0 bases and J by 3 bases, leaving 11 bases between them. From germline, CDR1 is SGHTA and CDR2 FQGTGA. This CDR3 region has 16 residues. CDR3 nucleotides: TGTGCCAGCAGCTTAACGCCAGGGGCAGCTAATGAAAAACTGTTTTTT. Translated, it gives CASSLTPGAANEKLFF.

This chain joins TRBV7-2 and TRBJ2-2; D perhaps matches TRBD1 (6 bases). The germline V and J ends were trimmed by 5 bases and 2 bases, with 12 bases remaining between them. Per the germline V gene, CDR1 is SGHTA and CDR2 is FQGNSA. This CDR3 comprises 15 residues. The CDR3 region has the DNA TGTGCCAGCAGCCCAAGGGGGTCTAACACCGGGGAGCTGTTTTTT. Its protein product is CASSPRGSNTGELFF.

V gene TRBV30 combines with J gene TRBJ2-7, with 8 nucleotides matching TRBD2. From germline, CDR1 is GTSNPN and CDR2 SVGIG (reference sequence). V shed 1 base, J shed 5 bases, and the junction held 10 bases outside the gene matches. The CDR3 has 15 amino acids. The CDR3 sequence is CAWSGSGTSFDEQYF. CDR3 coding DNA: TGTGCCTGGAGTGGGTCTGGGACTAGTTTTGACGAGCAGTACTTC.

V usage is TRBV5-1 and J usage is TRBJ2-3, with TRBD2 matching over 9 bases. Trimming removed 0 bases from V and 0 bases from J; junction bases left unmatched: 2. This CDR3 has 16 amino acids. The germline CDR1 and CDR2 sequences are SGHRS and YFSETQ. The CDR3, as DNA: TGCGCCAGCAGCTTGGTAGCGGGGGCCAGCACAGATACGCAGTATTTT. Protein product: CASSLVAGASTDTQYF.

The rearrangement uses TRBV13 and TRBJ2-3; no clear D. Between the trimmed V and J ends, which lost 5 bases and 6 bases, there was a span of 12 bases. Germline V gene sequence: CDR1 PRHDT, CDR2 FYEKMQ (reference sequence). The CDR3 length is 13 residues. The CDR3 DNA reads TGTGCCAGCAGCCTGGCTAGGATGGATACGCAGTATTTT. It is translated as CASSLARMDTQYF.

This chain links TRBV28 with TRBJ1-1, with D perhaps matching TRBD1 (6 bases). This CDR3 is 14 amino acids long. With 5 bases removed from V and 1 base from J, the gap between germline ends came to 11 bases. Germline assignment: CDR1 MDHEN and CDR2 SYDVKM. DNA of the CDR3: TGTGCCAGCAGTACAACAGGGAGGAACACTGAAGCTTTCTTT. It yields the protein CASSTTGRNTEAFF.

V and J are TRBV7-9 and TRBJ2-5; D perhaps matches TRBD2 (5 bases). CDR1 and CDR2 from the germline V gene are SEHNR and FQNEAQ (reference sequence). The V gene lost 4 bases and the J gene lost 0 bases, with 15 bases spanning the gap. The length of the CDR3 is 16 residues. CDR3 in DNA: TGTGCCAGCAGCTCCCCAGAACAGCGGTACCAAGAGACCCAGTACTTC. Its protein product is CASSSPEQRYQETQYF.